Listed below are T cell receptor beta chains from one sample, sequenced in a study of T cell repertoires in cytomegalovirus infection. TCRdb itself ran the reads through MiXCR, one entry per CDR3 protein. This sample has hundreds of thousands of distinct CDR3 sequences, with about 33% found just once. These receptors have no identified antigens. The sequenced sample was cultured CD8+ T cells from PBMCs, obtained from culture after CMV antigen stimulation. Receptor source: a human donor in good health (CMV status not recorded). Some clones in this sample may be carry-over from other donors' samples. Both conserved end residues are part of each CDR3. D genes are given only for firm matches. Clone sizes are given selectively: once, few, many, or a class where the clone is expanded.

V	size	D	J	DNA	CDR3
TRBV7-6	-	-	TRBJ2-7	TGTGCCAGCAGCCCTTCCCTGGGGGAGCAGTACTTC	CASSPSLGEQYF
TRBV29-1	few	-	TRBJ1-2	TGCAGCGTTGACCCCTCCGGAGTCTATGGCTACACCTTC	CSVDPSGVYGYTF
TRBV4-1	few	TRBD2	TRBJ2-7	TGCGCCAGCAGCCAAGCGGGGACTAGCGAAGAGCAGTACTTC	CASSQAGTSEEQYF
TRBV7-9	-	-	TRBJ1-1	TGTGCCAGCAGCTCCGAAGCGCTGAACACTGAAGCTTTCTTT	CASSSEALNTEAFF
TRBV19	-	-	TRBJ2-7	TGTGCCAGTAGTCTCGCCCCAACTAGTGAGCAGTACTTC	CASSLAPTSEQYF
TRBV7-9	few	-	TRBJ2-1	TGTGCCGCCTTTGGGGATTACAATGAGCAGTTCTTC	CAAFGDYNEQFF
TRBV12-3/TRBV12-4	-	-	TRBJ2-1	TGTGCCAGCAGTTTACTTTTGGATGAGCAGTTCTTC	CASSLLLDEQFF
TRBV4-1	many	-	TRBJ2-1	TGCGCCAGCAGCCGGCTCCCCGGAAGGGAGGGGGAGAGTGAGCAGTTCTTC	CASSRLPGREGESEQFF
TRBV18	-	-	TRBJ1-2	TGTGCCAGCTCATCAGAGGACTTGACAGTACCTGGCTACACCTTC	CASSSEDLTVPGYTF
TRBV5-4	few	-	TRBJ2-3	TGTGCCAGCAGCGTGAACCGGGATCTTCCTCGCACAGATACGCAGTATTTT	CASSVNRDLPRTDTQYF
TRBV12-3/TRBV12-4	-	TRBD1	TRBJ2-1	TGTGCCAGCAGCGCGGACAGGGGGTTCTACAATGAGCAGTTCTTC	CASSADRGFYNEQFF
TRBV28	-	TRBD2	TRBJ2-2	TGTGCCAGCAGTTTCCCCCCGACTAGCGTCATCGGGGAGCTGTTTTTT	CASSFPPTSVIGELFF
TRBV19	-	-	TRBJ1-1	TGTGCCAGTAGTATAATGTCGAACACTGAAGCTTTCTTT	CASSIMSNTEAFF
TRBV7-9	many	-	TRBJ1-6	TGTGCCAGCAGCGCAACAGGGTATAATCCCCCTTCACCCCTCCACTTT	CASSATGYNPPSPLHF
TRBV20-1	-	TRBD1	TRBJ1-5	TGCAGTGCAATCGCCCTCGGACAGGGGGTAAATCAGCCCCAGCATTTT	CSAIALGQGVNQPQHF
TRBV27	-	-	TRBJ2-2	TGTGCCAGCAGTTTTGGGACGACCGGGGAGCTGTTTTTT	CASSFGTTGELFF
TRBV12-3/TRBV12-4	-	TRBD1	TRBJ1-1	TGTGCCAGCAGACGGCGGTGGGGCAGGGGGCAAACTGAAGCTTTCTTT	CASRRRWGRGQTEAFF
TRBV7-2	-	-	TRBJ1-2	TGTGCCAACAGCTTAGTTCCCGGAAGGGGCTATGGCTACACCTTC	CANSLVPGRGYGYTF
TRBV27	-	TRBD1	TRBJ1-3	TGTGCCAGCAGTTTGCCCACAGGGGCCATCTACTCTGGAAACACCATATATTTT	CASSLPTGAIYSGNTIYF
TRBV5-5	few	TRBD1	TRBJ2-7	TGTGCCAGCAGCTTCACGGACAGGGATCGCTACGAGCAGTACTTC	CASSFTDRDRYEQYF
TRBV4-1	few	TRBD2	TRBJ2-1	TGCGCCAGCAGCCAACAGACTAGCGGGGGAAGCAATGAGCAGTTCTTC	CASSQQTSGGSNEQFF
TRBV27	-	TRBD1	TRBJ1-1	TGTGCCAGCAGTCCCCTCGAGGGGGCGGGCACTGAAGCTTTCTTT	CASSPLEGAGTEAFF
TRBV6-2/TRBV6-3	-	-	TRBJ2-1	TGTGCCAGCAGGTTAACGGTCTCGTACAATGAGCAGTTCTTC	CASRLTVSYNEQFF
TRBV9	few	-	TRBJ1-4	TGTGCCAGCAGCGTAGAGGCAGGAAAACTGTTTTTT	CASSVEAGKLFF
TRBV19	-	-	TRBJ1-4	TGTGCCAGTAGTATATGGAAAGCTCCGAATGAAAAACTGTTTTTT	CASSIWKAPNEKLFF
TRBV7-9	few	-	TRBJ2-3	TGTGCCAGCAGCCCAGCTTATCGAAGACACGGCAGCGGCTATAGCACAGATACGCAGTATTTT	CASSPAYRRHGSGYSTDTQYF
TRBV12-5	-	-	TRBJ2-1	TGTGCTAGTGGCTTAGGGGGCAATGAGCAGTTCTTC	CASGLGGNEQFF
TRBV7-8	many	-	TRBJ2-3	TGTGCCAGCAGCTCACCCGATGGGGTTGTGGGCAGACCTAGCACAGATACGCAGTATTTT	CASSSPDGVVGRPSTDTQYF
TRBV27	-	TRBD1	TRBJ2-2	TGTGCCAGCAGTTTATCGGCGTGGGACAGGGCTGGCACCGGGGAGCTGTTTTTT	CASSLSAWDRAGTGELFF
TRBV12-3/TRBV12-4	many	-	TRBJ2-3	TGTGCCAGCAGCGGAGGGGTGACGAACACAGATACGCAGTATTTT	CASSGGVTNTDTQYF
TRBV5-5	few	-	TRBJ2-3	TGTGCCAGCAGCTTGTGGAGGAGGCAAGGGATCGTAGATACGCAGTATTTT	CASSLWRRQGIVDTQYF
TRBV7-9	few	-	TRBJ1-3	TGTGCCAGCAGCTTAGCCTCTAACTCTGGAAACACCATATATTTT	CASSLASNSGNTIYF
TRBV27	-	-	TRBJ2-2	TGTGCCAGCAGCGATGGGCTACCGAACACCGGGGAGCTGTTTTTT	CASSDGLPNTGELFF
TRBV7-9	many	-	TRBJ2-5	TGTGCCAGCAGCTTAGGGGCGGCGGAGACCCAGTACTTC	CASSLGAAETQYF
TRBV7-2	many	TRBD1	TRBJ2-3	TGTGCCAGCAACAGGGGGGTCACAGATACGCAGTATTTT	CASNRGVTDTQYF
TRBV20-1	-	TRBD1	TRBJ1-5	TGCAGTGCTACGGACAGGGATAGCAATCAGCCCCAGCATTTT	CSATDRDSNQPQHF
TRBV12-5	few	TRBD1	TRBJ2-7	TGTGCTAGTGGTCGGCTCGGGACAGGCCGGTTGGACGAGCAGTACTTC	CASGRLGTGRLDEQYF
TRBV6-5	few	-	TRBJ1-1	TGTGCCAGCAGTTCCTTTACGGTTTCAGACTCGAACACTGAAGCTTTCTTT	CASSSFTVSDSNTEAFF
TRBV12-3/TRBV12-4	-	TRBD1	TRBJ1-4	TGTGCCAGCAGCCGGACAGGGGAGTCGGTACGTGAAAAACTGTTTTTT	CASSRTGESVREKLFF
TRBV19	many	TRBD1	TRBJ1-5	TGTGCCAGTAGTCCGGACAGGGGGCCGAATCAGCCCCAGCATTTT	CASSPDRGPNQPQHF
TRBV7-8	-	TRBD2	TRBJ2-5	TGTGCCAGCAACTTAATTCCAGCGGGGGAGATCCAAGAGACCCAGTACTTC	CASNLIPAGEIQETQYF